Below, 23 T cell receptor beta chains from the same sample are listed, as sequenced in a study of blood T cell repertoires in COVID-19 (dated by TCRdb to about 2020). The library relied on the immunoSEQ multiplex PCR assay. Sourced from immuneACCESS, this table was stored by TCRdb with only in-frame sequences that have V and J called. A share of the clones is absent; for the studies checked, an unresolved V gene accounts for under half, and the remainder has no known explanation. The sample table holds about 200,000 clones, of which approximately 82% were seen once. Roughly 6.9% of the sample is in the top ten clones. Sequenced input: peripheral blood. The receptors come from a human donor with acute or convalescent COVID-19. The donor label of this sample is uncertain.

J is TRBJ1-2 and V is TRBV6-5; the D gene is possibly TRBD1 (6 bases). Germline lookup yields CDR1 MNHEY and CDR2 SVGAGI. CDR3 length: 15 amino acids. V was trimmed by 6 bases and J by 8 bases, leaving 22 bases between them. The CDR3 coding sequence is TGTGCCAGCAGCGCCGGCGGACAGTCCCTCTGGGGCTACACCTTC. Translated: CASSAGGQSLWGYTF.

The chain couples TRBV19 to TRBJ2-1; D unclear. With 5 bases removed from V and 8 bases from J, the gap between germline ends came to 7 bases. CDR1 and CDR2 (germline): LNHDA, SQIVND (reference sequence). The CDR3 contains 11 residues. CDR3 DNA: TGTGCCAGTAGTTCGAGTCATGAGCAGTTCTTC. As protein: CASSSSHEQFF.

The chain uses TRBV20-1 and TRBJ2-3; TRBD2 matches 10 bases. The V gene's germline CDR1 is DFQATT and CDR2 SNEGSKA (reference sequence). The CDR3 is 16 amino acids. The V segment lost 3 bases and the J segment 0 bases; nucleotides outside the gene matches: 6. DNA of the CDR3: TGCAGTGCTAGTCGGGGACTAGCGCCTAGCACAGATACGCAGTATTTT. Translated, it gives CSASRGLAPSTDTQYF.

V usage is TRBV5-1 and J usage is TRBJ1-3; 7 nucleotides line up with TRBD1. CDR3 length: 17 amino acids. J gave up 2 bases and V 3 bases, and 11 bases lay outside the gene matches. Looked up from germline, CDR1 is SGHRS and CDR2 is YFSETQ. The CDR3 loop reads CASSSTGQYRPGNTIYF. The CDR3 nucleotides read TGCGCCAGCAGCTCAACGGGACAGTATCGTCCTGGAAACACCATATATTTT.

V gene TRBV6-5 combines with J gene TRBJ2-5, with a possible D match to TRBD2 (5 bases). The CDR3 runs to 13 residues. Germline V CDR1 and CDR2: MNHEY, SVGAGI. V shed 6 bases and J shed 1 base, with 9 bases lying between them. CDR3 sequence (DNA): TGTGCCAGCAGGAGGGAGATCCAAGAGACCCAGTACTTC. Its translation: CASRREIQETQYF.

This clone was seen only a few times. The chain combines TRBV28 with TRBJ1-3; 7 bases align to TRBD1. From germline, CDR1 is MDHEN and CDR2 SYDVKM. The J segment lost 4 bases and the V segment lost 5 bases, leaving 8 bases of the junction unmatched. There are 15 residues in the CDR3. This CDR3 is CASSPGQVGGNTIYF. CDR3 DNA sequence: TGTGCCAGCAGTCCCGGACAGGTGGGGGGAAACACCATATATTTT.

The V gene is TRBV7-9, the J gene TRBJ1-4; 7 nucleotides match TRBD1. This CDR3 spans 19 amino acids. J gave up 2 bases and V 1 base, and 13 bases lay outside the gene matches. The germline V gene has CDR1 SEHNR and CDR2 FQNEAQ (reference sequence). CDR3 sequence: CASSLGGDSLGSTNEKLFF. CDR3 in DNA: TGTGCCAGCAGCTTAGGAGGGGACAGTCTCGGGTCTACTAATGAAAAACTGTTTTTT.

The V gene is TRBV7-2, the J gene TRBJ2-5; 8 nucleotides align to TRBD2. The ends lost 3 bases at V and 1 base at J; junction bases unmatched: 4. Germline CDR1 is SGHTA and CDR2 is FQGNSA. The CDR3 length is 15 residues. In DNA, the CDR3 is TGTGCCAGCAGCTTGAGCGGGAGCGCCCAAGAGACCCAGTACTTC. Its protein product is CASSLSGSAQETQYF.

J is TRBJ2-7 and V is TRBV5-8; D is possibly TRBD2 (6 bases). The CDR3 length is 15 residues. The V gene lost 5 bases and the J gene lost 0 bases, with 15 bases spanning the gap. Germline values: CDR1 SGHTS, CDR2 YDEGEE. The CDR3: CASRTSGGSSYEQYF. In DNA, the CDR3 is TGTGCCAGCAGGACCAGCGGAGGGAGCTCCTACGAGCAGTACTTC.

This clone was detected only a few times. The rearrangement links TRBV29-1 to TRBJ1-2; D remains unclear. V was clipped by 7 bases and J by 5 bases, with 11 bases between them. The length of the CDR3 is 11 residues. The V gene's germline CDR1 is SQVTM and CDR2 ANQGSEA. The CDR3 nucleotides are TGCAGCGCCGAAAGAGGGTATGGCTACACCTTC. As protein: CSAERGYGYTF.

The chain combines TRBV2 with TRBJ2-4; 10 nucleotides match TRBD1. Unmatched junction bases numbered 8, after V lost 6 bases and J lost 3 bases. Germline CDR1 and CDR2: SNHLY and FYNNEI. The CDR3 length is 16 residues. CDR3 sequence: CASRDGTGVVKNIQYF. CDR3 coding DNA: TGTGCCAGCAGGGATGGGACAGGGGTTGTCAAAAACATTCAGTACTTC.

V usage is TRBV29-1 and J usage is TRBJ1-2; 7 positions agree with TRBD1. The V and J ends lost 1 base and 8 bases, in that order; junction bases with no gene match: 7. Germline CDR1 and CDR2: SQVTM and ANQGSEA. This CDR3 is built from 13 residues. The CDR3 spells CSVEVDRAYGYTF. CDR3 nucleotides: TGCAGCGTTGAAGTAGACAGGGCTTACGGCTACACCTTC.

This clone has only one observation. The chain carries TRBV19 and TRBJ1-4, with 10 positions matching TRBD1. The CDR3 loop spans 17 amino acids. CDR1 is LNHDA and CDR2 is SQIVND in the germline V gene (reference sequence). V was pared by 5 bases and J by 2 bases, with 8 bases of the junction left unmatched. CDR3 in DNA: TGTGCCAGTAGTCCGCGGGACAGGGGCACGACTAATGAAAAACTGTTTTTT. Amino acid sequence: CASSPRDRGTTNEKLFF.

The chain couples TRBV4-3 to TRBJ2-7, with TRBD2 matching over 8 bases. From germline, CDR1 is LGHNA and CDR2 YSLEER. J gave up 4 bases and V 5 bases, and 19 bases lay outside the gene matches. CDR3 length: 18 residues. CDR3 in DNA: TGCGCCAGCAGCAAGAGTCAAGCGGGGGCAGATGGGGAATACGAGCAGTACTTC. This gives the protein CASSKSQAGADGEYEQYF.

This chain connects TRBV7-9 to TRBJ1-1; TRBD1 aligns across 7 bases. Trimming at V came to 1 base and at J to 2 bases, leaving 7 bases not matched to a gene. Per the germline V gene, CDR1 is SEHNR and CDR2 is FQNEAQ (reference sequence). This CDR3 comprises 16 residues. The CDR3: CASSLGQGRPNTEAFF. The CDR3 DNA reads TGTGCCAGCAGCTTAGGACAGGGAAGACCCAACACTGAAGCTTTCTTT.

This rearrangement joins TRBV7-9 to TRBJ2-7, with a tentative D call TRBD1 (7 bases). This CDR3 has 12 residues. Germline V gene sequence: CDR1 SEHNR, CDR2 FQNEAQ (reference sequence). Trimming removed 8 bases at V and 5 bases at J, with 13 bases between. In DNA form, the CDR3 reads TGTGCCAGCCCTGGAGGGGGCCACGAGCAGTACTTC. Protein: CASPGGGHEQYF.

This clone was seen a single time. V and J are TRBV6-5 and TRBJ2-5, with D tentatively TRBD2 (6 bases). Germline-derived CDR1 and CDR2 are MNHEY and SVGAGI. The CDR3 has 15 residues. Trimming took 6 bases from V and 1 from J, leaving 15 bases between them. The CDR3 nucleotides are TGTGCCAGCAGACTAACTATGGGGGGCCAAGAGACCCAGTACTTC. It is translated as CASRLTMGGQETQYF.

The V gene is TRBV19, the J gene TRBJ1-1; D gene ambiguous. The CDR3 totals 16 residues. Germline loops: CDR1 LNHDA, CDR2 SQIVND (reference sequence). Trimming stripped 1 base from V and 0 bases from J, with 12 bases between. The CDR3 loop is CASSIARTRMNTEAFF. In DNA form, the CDR3 reads TGTGCCAGTAGTATAGCCAGGACTAGAATGAACACTGAAGCTTTCTTT. Supplemented by reference TRBV19 and TRBJ1-1, the full variable domain reads DGGITQSPKYLFRKEGQNVTLSCEQNLNHDAMYWYRQDPGQGLRLIYYSQIVNDFQKGDIAEGYSVSREKKESFPLTVTSAQKNPTAFYLCASSIARTRMNTEAFFGQGTRLTVV.

DNA for the CDR3: TGTGCCAGTAGTAATTCACAGCCAGGGGCTGACGGCTACACCTTC. Protein sequence: CASSNSQPGADGYTF. The chain is built from TRBV19 and TRBJ1-2, with D possibly matching TRBD1 (6 bases). Germline V gene lookup returns CDR1 LNHDA and CDR2 SQIVND (reference sequence). Between the trimmed V and J ends, which lost 4 bases and 8 bases, there was a span of 20 bases. The CDR3 has 15 residues.

This sequence joins TRBV5-1 and TRBJ2-5; 7 nucleotides line up with TRBD2. Per the germline V gene, CDR1 is SGHRS and CDR2 is YFSETQ. This CDR3 has 15 residues. J lost 1 base, V lost 5 bases, and 8 bases had no gene match. CDR3 bases: TGCGCCAGCAGTCTCGGGCGGGGGAGCCAAGAGACCCAGTACTTC. It encodes CASSLGRGSQETQYF.

The V and J genes are TRBV19 and TRBJ1-5, with 8 bases aligning to TRBD1. Germline V CDR1 and CDR2: LNHDA, SQIVND (reference sequence). The CDR3 length is 17 residues. With V trimmed by 5 bases and J by 2 bases, 11 bases remained unmatched. As DNA, the CDR3 is TGTGCCAGTAGTCCCGGGACAGGTGTAAGCGGCAATCAGCCCCAGCATTTT. Translation gives CASSPGTGVSGNQPQHF.

A few counts support this clone. CDR3 protein: CASSYSDRGLYEQYF. The CDR3 DNA reads as TGTGCCAGCAGTTACTCCGACAGGGGGTTGTACGAGCAGTACTTC. The chain recombines TRBV6-2 or TRBV6-3 with TRBJ2-7; 9 bases agree with TRBD1. Germline CDR1 reads MNHEY; CDR2 reads SVGEGT. Trimming cost V 0 bases and J 4 bases; bases outside gene matches: 4. The CDR3 totals 15 residues.

The chain is built from TRBV7-2 and TRBJ1-6, with TRBD1 matching 8 bases. CDR3 length equals 16 residues. The ends lost 5 bases at V and 2 bases at J; junction bases unmatched: 5. The germline V gene encodes CDR1 SGHTA and CDR2 FQGNSA. CDR3 in amino acids: CASSASRGPYNSPLHF. The CDR3 bases are TGTGCCAGCAGCGCTAGCAGGGGGCCCTATAATTCACCCCTCCACTTT.